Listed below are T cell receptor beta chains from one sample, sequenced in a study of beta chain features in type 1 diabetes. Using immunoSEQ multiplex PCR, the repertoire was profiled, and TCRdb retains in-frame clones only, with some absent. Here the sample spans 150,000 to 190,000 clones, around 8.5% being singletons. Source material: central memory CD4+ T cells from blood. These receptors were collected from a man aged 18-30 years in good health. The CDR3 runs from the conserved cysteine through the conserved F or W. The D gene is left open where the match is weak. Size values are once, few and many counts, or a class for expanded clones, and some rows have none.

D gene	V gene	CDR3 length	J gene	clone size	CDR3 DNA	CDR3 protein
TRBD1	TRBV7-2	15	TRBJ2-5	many	TGTGCCAGCAGCCCCTTGAGGACAGGGCAAGAGACCCAGTACTTC	CASSPLRTGQETQYF
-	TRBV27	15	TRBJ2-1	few	TGTGCCAGCAGTTTATCGGTCGGACAGCTTAAATTGGGGCTCTTC	CASSLSVGQLKLGLF
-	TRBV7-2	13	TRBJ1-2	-	TGTGCCAGCAGCCCAGGCCCAAACAGTGGCTACACCTTC	CASSPGPNSGYTF
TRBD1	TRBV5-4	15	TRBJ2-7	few	TGTGCCAGCAGCCTCAGCGACAGGGGCTCCTACGAGCAGTACTTC	CASSLSDRGSYEQYF
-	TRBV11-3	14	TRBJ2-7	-	TGTGCCAGCAGCCCAGGACAGCCCTCCTACGAGCAGTACTTC	CASSPGQPSYEQYF
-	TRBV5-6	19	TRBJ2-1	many	TGTGCCAGCAGCTTGGATTTTCGGCTTGGAGGCAGGGGATGGAATGAGCAGTTCTTC	CASSLDFRLGGRGWNEQFF
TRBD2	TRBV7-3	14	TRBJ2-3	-	TGTGCCAGCAGTTCTAGCGGGGGCACAGATACGCAGTATTTT	CASSSSGGTDTQYF
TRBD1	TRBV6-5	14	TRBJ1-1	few	TGTGCCAGCAGTTGGGGACAGGGCTACACTGAAGCTTTCTTT	CASSWGQGYTEAFF
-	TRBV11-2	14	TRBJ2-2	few	TGTGCCAGCAGCTTACGGGACACCACCGGGGAGCTGTTTTTT	CASSLRDTTGELFF
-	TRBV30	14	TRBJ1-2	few	TGTGCCTGGAGTGTAAAAGGGGCCAGAGGTGGCTACACCTTC	CAWSVKGARGGYTF
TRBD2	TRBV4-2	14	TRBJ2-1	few	TGTGCCAGCAGCCCTAGCGGGAGGATGAATGAGCAGTTCTTC	CASSPSGRMNEQFF
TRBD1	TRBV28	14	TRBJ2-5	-	TGTGCCAGCAGTACAACAGGGGGCGCGGAGACCCAGTACTTC	CASSTTGGAETQYF
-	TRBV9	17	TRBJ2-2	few	TGTGCCAGCAGCGTAGTTGGGGGGGCTCTGAACACCGGGGAGCTGTTTTTT	CASSVVGGALNTGELFF
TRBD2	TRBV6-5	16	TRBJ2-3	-	TGTGCCAGCAGTTACGGGGGCGGGGGGGCAACAGATACGCAGTATTTT	CASSYGGGGATDTQYF
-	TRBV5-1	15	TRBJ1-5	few	TGCGCCAGCAGCTTGGTTCCGGGTAGCAATCAGCCCCAGCATTTT	CASSLVPGSNQPQHF
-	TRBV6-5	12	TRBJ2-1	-	TGTGCCAGCGCGCCCTCCTCCGTGGAGCAGTTCTTC	CASAPSSVEQFF
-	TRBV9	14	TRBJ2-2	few	TGTGCCAGCAGCCTCGTCAGCGAAGGAGGGGAGCTGTTTTTT	CASSLVSEGGELFF
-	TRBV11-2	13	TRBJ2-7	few	TGTGCCAGCAGCCACACCCCCGGGTACGAGCAGTACTTC	CASSHTPGYEQYF
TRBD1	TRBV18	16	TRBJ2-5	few	TGTGCCAGCTCAAAAAACCGGGACAGGGGGCCAGAGACCCAGTACTTC	CASSKNRDRGPETQYF
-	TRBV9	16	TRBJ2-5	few	TGTGCCAGCAGCGAGGGGTTGAGGGGCGGGAAAGAGACCCAGTACTTC	CASSEGLRGGKETQYF
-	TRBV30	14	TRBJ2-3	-	TGTGCCTGGACCGGGGTAGTAGCCACAGATACGCAGTATTTT	CAWTGVVATDTQYF
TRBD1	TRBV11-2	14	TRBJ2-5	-	TGTGCCAGCAGCTCCCGGACAGGGCAAGAGACCCAGTACTTC	CASSSRTGQETQYF
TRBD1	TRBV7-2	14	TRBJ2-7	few	TGTGCCAGCAGGTGGGGGACAGCCTCCTACGAGCAGTACTTC	CASRWGTASYEQYF
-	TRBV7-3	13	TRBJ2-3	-	TGTGCCAGCAGCTTAGGAGGCCCCGATACGCAGTATTTT	CASSLGGPDTQYF
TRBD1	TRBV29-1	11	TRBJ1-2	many	TGCAGCTCACAGGGGGACTATGGCTACACCTTC	CSSQGDYGYTF
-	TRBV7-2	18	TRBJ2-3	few	TGTGCCAGCAGCCTCCCCAGGGGCCTGGGCGGACTCACAGATACGCAGTATTTT	CASSLPRGLGGLTDTQYF
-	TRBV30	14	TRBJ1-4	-	TGTGCCTGGAGTGAGTGGGACAAAAATGAAAAACTGTTTTTT	CAWSEWDKNEKLFF
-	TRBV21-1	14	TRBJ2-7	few	TGTGCCAGCAGCAAAGCACAGGGATTCCACGAGCAGTACTTC	CASSKAQGFHEQYF
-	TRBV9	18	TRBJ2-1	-	TGTGCCAGCAGCGTAGGACTGTCCGCCGGATGGTCCTACAATGAGCAGTTCTTC	CASSVGLSAGWSYNEQFF
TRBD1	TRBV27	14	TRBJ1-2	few	TGTGCCAGCAGTTTAAAGGGGGCGAGCTATGGCTACACCTTC	CASSLKGASYGYTF